This TCR beta chain derives from a study of a mutant IDH1 vaccine in newly diagnosed glioma. Of note for this clone: What it recognizes is unknown.

Germline CDR1 and CDR2: PRHDT and FYEKMQ (reference sequence). V was clipped by 6 bases and J by 4 bases; unmatched bases: 2. CDR3 length: 14 residues. Stated time point: week 35, safety follow-up. With topical imiquimod, each dose of the vaccine consisted of 300 ug of mutant IDH1 20-mer peptide. Some clones are missing from TCRdb's copy, which holds only in-frame ones; the method was immunoSEQ multiplex PCR. The sample includes 50,000 to 70,000 clones, about 74% seen only once; the top ten take roughly 4.7%. The chain couples TRBV13 to TRBJ2-1; 11 bases are shared with TRBD1. The source material was PBMCs, sampled from a glioma patient whose treatment included an IDH1 peptide vaccine. The sequence was obtained from a man in his fifties with glioma. DNA of the CDR3: TGTGCCAGCAGGGGACAGGGGGATTACAATGAGCAGTTCTTC. Amino acid sequence: CASRGQGDYNEQFF.